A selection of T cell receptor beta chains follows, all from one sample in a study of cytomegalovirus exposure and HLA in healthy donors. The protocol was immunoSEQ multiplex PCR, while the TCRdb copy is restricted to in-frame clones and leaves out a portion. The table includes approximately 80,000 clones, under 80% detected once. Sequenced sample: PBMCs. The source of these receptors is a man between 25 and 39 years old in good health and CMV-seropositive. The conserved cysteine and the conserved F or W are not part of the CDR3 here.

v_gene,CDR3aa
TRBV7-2,ASSSISGNTIY
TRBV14,ASSHGQGPTEKLF
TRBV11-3,ASSLLAGGDYEQY
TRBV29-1,SVIGLAENTGELF
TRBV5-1,ASSYRDRDSSNGYT
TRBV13,ASSLGLAENTGELF
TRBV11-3,ASSDNVNTEAF
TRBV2,ASSADRNLYTDTQY
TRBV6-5,ASSYNREVEQF
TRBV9,ASSRGGGDEKLF
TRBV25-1,ASNRHVNEKLF
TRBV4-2,ASSAGTSGYEQY
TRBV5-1,ASSLGETGRPYEQY
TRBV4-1,ASSSGTFRTGELF
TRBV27,ASSLLQGGTEAF
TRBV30,AWSVSAEDEQY
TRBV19,ASSILGQTNTEAF